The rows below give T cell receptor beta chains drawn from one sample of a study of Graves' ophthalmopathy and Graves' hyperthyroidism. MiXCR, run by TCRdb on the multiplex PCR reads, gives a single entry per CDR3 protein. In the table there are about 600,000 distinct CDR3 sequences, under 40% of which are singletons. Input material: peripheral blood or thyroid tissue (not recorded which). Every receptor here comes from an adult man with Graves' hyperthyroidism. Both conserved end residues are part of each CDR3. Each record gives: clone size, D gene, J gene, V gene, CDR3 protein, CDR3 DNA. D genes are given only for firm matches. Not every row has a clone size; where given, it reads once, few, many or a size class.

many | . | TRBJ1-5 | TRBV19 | CASSIAGSVFPQHF | TGTGCCAGTAGTATAGCGGGTTCGGTTTTTCCCCAGCATTTT
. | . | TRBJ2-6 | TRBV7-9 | CASSGGGTGANALTF | TGTGCCAGCAGCGGCGGCGGGACCGGGGCCAACGCCCTGACTTTC
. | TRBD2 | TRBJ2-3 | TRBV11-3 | CASSSGREYTDTQYF | TGTGCCAGCAGCTCCGGGAGGGAGTACACAGATACGCAGTATTTT
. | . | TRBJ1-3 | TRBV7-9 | CASSLAPGFGNTIYF | TGTGCCAGCAGCTTAGCTCCAGGGTTTGGAAACACCATATATTTT
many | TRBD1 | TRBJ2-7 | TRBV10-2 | CASSRGTGVGYEQYF | TGCGCCAGCAGTCGAGGGACAGGGGTGGGCTACGAGCAGTACTTC
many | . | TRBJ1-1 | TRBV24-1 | CATSDYGTEAFF | TGTGCCACCAGTGATTATGGGACGGAAGCTTTCTTT
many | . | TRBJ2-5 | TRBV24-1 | CATSDFASPDERETQYF | TGTGCCACCAGTGATTTCGCCAGCCCCGATGAGCGAGAGACCCAGTACTTC
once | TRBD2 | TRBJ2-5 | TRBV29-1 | CSVEPTSGGSWGETQYF | TGCAGCGTTGAACCGACTAGCGGGGGGAGTTGGGGAGAGACCCAGTACTTC
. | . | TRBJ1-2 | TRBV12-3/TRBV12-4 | CASGLEPGAVYGYTF | TGTGCCAGCGGTTTAGAACCGGGGGCGGTCTATGGCTACACCTTC
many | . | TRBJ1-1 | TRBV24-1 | CATSDSTENTEAFF | TGTGCCACCAGTGATTCCACGGAAAACACTGAAGCTTTCTTT
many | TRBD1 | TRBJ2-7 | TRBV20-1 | CSARPGTGTYEQYF | TGCAGTGCGCGTCCCGGGACAGGGACCTACGAGCAGTACTTC
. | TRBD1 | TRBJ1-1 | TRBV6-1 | CAIGQGSRAFF | TGTGCCATTGGACAGGGATCGCGAGCTTTCTTT
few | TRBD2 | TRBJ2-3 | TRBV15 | CATSRDWGGAGDTQYF | TGTGCCACCAGCAGAGATTGGGGAGGGGCTGGCGATACGCAGTATTTT
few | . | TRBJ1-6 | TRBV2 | CASSEARASPLHF | TGTGCCAGCAGTGAGGCCCGAGCTTCACCCCTCCACTTT
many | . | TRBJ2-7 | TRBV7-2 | CASSSPGGYEQYF | TGTGCCAGCAGCTCCCCAGGGGGGTACGAGCAGTACTTC
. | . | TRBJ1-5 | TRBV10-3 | CATRGSGSGDNEPQHF | TGTGCCACCCGGGGAAGCGGGAGTGGCGACAATGAGCCCCAGCATTTT
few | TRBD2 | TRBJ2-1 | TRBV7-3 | CASRVAGGYNEQFF | TGTGCCAGCAGAGTAGCGGGAGGTTACAATGAGCAGTTCTTC
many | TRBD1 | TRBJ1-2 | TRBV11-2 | CASRGTYGDRFHGYTF | TGTGCCAGCAGGGGAACGTACGGGGACAGGTTCCATGGCTACACCTTC
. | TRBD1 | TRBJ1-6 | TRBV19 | CASSIRPGQGLSPLHF | TGTGCCAGTAGTATCCGACCGGGACAGGGACTTTCACCCCTCCACTTT
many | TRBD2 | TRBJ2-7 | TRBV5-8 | CASSLAAGGPFDEQYF | TGTGCCAGCAGCTTGGCCGCGGGAGGGCCATTCGACGAGCAGTACTTC
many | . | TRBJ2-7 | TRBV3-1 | CASSQGGDRDYEQYF | TGTGCCAGCAGCCAGGGGGGAGACAGGGACTACGAGCAGTACTTC
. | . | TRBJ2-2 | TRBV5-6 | CASTLIAGVGTGELFF | TGTGCCAGCACCCTGATAGCAGGAGTAGGCACCGGGGAGCTGTTTTTT
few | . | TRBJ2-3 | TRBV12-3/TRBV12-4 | CASTWGDTQYF | TGTGCCAGCACCTGGGGGGATACGCAGTATTTT
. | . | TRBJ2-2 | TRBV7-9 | CASSPLGELFF | TGTGCCAGCAGCCCTCTCGGGGAGCTGTTTTTT
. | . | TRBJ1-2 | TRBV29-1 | CSSKLGGYGYTF | TGCAGCAGTAAATTAGGGGGCTATGGCTACACCTTC
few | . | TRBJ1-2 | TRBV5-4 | CASSFSGGRGYTF | TGTGCCAGCAGCTTTTCGGGGGGCAGGGGCTACACCTTC
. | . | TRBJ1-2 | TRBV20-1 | CSAEGGASDYGYTF | TGCAGTGCTGAGGGGGGGGCCTCGGACTATGGCTACACCTTC
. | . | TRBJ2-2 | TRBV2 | CASKDNRAGTGELFF | TGTGCCAGCAAAGATAACAGGGCGGGCACCGGGGAGCTGTTTTTT